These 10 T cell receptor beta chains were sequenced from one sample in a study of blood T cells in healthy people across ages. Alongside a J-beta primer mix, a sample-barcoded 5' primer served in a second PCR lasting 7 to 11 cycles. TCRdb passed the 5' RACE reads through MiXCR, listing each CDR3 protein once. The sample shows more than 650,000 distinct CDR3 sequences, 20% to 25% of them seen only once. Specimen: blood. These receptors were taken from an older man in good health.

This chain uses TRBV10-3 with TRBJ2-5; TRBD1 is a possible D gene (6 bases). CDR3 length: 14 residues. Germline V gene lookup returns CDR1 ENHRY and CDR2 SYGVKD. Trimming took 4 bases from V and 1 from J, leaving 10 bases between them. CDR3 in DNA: TGTGCCATCAGTGTCGCAGGGGTCCAAGAGACCCAGTACTTC. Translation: CAISVAGVQETQYF.

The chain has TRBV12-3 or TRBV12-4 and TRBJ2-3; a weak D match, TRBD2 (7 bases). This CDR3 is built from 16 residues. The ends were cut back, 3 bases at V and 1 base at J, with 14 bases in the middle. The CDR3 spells CASSFPPGGRTDTQYF. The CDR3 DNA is TGTGCCAGCAGTTTCCCACCGGGGGGCCGCACAGATACGCAGTATTTT.

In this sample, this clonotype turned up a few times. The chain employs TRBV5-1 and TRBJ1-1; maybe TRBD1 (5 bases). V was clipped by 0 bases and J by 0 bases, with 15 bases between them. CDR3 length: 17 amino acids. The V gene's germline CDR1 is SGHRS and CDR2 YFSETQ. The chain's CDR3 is CASSLDLGGDLNTEAFF. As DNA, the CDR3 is TGCGCCAGCAGCTTGGACCTGGGGGGGGACCTGAACACTGAAGCTTTCTTT.

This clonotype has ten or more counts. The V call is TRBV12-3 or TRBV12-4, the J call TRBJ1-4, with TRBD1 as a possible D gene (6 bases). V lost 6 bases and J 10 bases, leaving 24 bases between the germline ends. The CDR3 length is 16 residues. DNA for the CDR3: TGTGCCAGCAGACCAGCTAGAGCAGGGGCGTCCGGAAAACTGTTTTTT. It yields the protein CASRPARAGASGKLFF.

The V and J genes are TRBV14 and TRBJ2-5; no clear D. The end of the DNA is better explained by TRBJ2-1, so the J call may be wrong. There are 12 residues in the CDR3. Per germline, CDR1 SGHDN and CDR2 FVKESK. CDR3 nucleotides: TGTGCCAGCAGCCAAGTGAGGCTCGAGCAGTTCTTC. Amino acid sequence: CASSQVRLEQFF.

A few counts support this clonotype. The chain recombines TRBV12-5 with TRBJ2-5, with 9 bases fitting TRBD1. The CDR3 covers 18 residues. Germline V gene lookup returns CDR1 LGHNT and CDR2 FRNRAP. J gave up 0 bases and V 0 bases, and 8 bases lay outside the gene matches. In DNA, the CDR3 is TGTGCTAGTGGTTTGGTAAGGGGGACAGGGAGGTACCAAGAGACCCAGTACTTC. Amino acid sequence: CASGLVRGTGRYQETQYF. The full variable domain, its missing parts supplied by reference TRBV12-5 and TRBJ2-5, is DARVTQTPRHKVTEMGQEVTMRCQPILGHNTVFWYRQTMMQGLELLAYFRNRAPLDDSGMPKDRFSAEMPDATLATLKIQPSEPRDSAVYFCASGLVRGTGRYQETQYFGPGTRLLVL.

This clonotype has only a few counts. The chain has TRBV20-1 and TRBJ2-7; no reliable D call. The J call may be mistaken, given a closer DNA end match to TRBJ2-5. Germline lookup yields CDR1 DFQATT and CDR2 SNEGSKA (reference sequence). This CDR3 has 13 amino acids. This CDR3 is CSALGPFRETQYF. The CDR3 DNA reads TGCAGTGCCCTCGGACCCTTCAGGGAGACCCAGTACTTC.

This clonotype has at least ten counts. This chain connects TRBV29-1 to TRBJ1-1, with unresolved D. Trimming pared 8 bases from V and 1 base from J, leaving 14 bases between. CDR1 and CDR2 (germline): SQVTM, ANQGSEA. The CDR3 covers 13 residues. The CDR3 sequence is CSLRRGGNTEAFF. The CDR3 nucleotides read TGCAGCCTCCGCCGAGGAGGGAACACTGAAGCTTTCTTT. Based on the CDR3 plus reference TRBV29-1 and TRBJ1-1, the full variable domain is SAVISQKPSRDICQRGTSLTIQCQVDSQVTMMFWYRQQPGQSLTLIATANQGSEATYESGFVIDKFPISRPNLTFSTLTVSNMSPEDSSIYLCSLRRGGNTEAFFGQGTRLTVV.

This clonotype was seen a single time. The CDR3 DNA is TGTGCCAGCAGCACCGGGAGGAGGGATGAAGCTTTCTTT. This gives the protein CASSTGRRDEAFF. The chain is built from TRBV9 and TRBJ1-1; D is unclear. The germline V gene has CDR1 SGDLS and CDR2 YYNGEE. CDR3 length: 13 amino acids. The V end lost 4 bases, the J end lost 7 bases, and 14 bases lay between the germline ends.

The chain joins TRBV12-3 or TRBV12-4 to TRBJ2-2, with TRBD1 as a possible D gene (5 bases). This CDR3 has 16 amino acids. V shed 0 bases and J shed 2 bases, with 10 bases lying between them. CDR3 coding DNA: TGTGCCAGCAGTTTAGCGCGCAGGGATAACACCGGGGAGCTGTTTTTT. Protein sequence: CASSLARRDNTGELFF.